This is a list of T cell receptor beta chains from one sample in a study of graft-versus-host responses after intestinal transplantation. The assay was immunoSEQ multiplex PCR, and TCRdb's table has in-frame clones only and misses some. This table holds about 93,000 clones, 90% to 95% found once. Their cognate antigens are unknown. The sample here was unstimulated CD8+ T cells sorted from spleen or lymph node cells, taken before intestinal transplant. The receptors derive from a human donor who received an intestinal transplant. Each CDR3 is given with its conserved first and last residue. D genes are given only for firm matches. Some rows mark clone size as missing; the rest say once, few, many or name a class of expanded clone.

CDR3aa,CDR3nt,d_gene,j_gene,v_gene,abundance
CASTSGNTIYF,TGTGCCAGCACGTCTGGAAACACCATATATTTT,NA,TRBJ1-3,TRBV7-2,NA
CASSGPGGVDQPQHF,TGTGCCAGCAGCGGGCCGGGGGGAGTTGATCAGCCCCAGCATTTT,NA,TRBJ1-5,TRBV7-8,once
CASSLEFTAALYGYTF,TGTGCCAGCAGCTTGGAGTTCACAGCGGCTCTCTATGGCTACACCTTC,NA,TRBJ1-2,TRBV5-4,few
CASSESGAPQSYEQYF,TGCGCCAGCAGTGAGTCTGGGGCCCCCCAGTCCTACGAGCAGTACTTC,NA,TRBJ2-7,TRBV10-2,NA
CASSERQGLSYEQYF,TGTGCCAGCAGCGAACGCCAGGGACTATCCTACGAGCAGTACTTC,TRBD2,TRBJ2-7,TRBV6-5,NA
CSVEDPDRTSYNEQFF,TGCAGCGTTGAAGATCCCGACAGGACCTCCTACAATGAGCAGTTCTTC,NA,TRBJ2-1,TRBV29-1,NA
CASSLTGNEQFF,TGTGCCAGCAGCTTGACGGGTAATGAGCAGTTCTTC,NA,TRBJ2-1,TRBV5-6,NA
CASSAHGTDYGYTF,TGTGCCAGCAGCGCACACGGGACAGACTATGGCTACACCTTC,TRBD1,TRBJ1-2,TRBV11-2,NA
CASSPAGADYGYTF,TGTGCCAGTAGTCCGGCGGGGGCCGACTATGGCTACACCTTC,NA,TRBJ1-2,TRBV19,NA
CSVDPLTVDYGYTF,TGCAGCGTTGACCCCTTGACAGTTGACTATGGCTACACCTTC,NA,TRBJ1-2,TRBV29-1,NA
CASSPGTSGASSYNEQFF,TGCGCCAGCAGCCCCGGGACTAGCGGGGCCAGCTCCTACAATGAGCAGTTCTTC,TRBD2,TRBJ2-1,TRBV5-1,NA
CASSLGASSTDTQYF,TGTGCCAGCAGCCTAGGGGCTTCTAGCACAGATACGCAGTATTTT,NA,TRBJ2-3,TRBV2,NA
CASSLVGTYQETQYF,TGTGCCAGCAGCTTGGTTGGGACATACCAAGAGACCCAGTACTTC,NA,TRBJ2-5,TRBV5-4,NA
CASSPSSGGTTSYNEQFF,TGTGCCAGCTCACCATCCTCCGGCGGGACCACCTCCTACAATGAGCAGTTCTTC,NA,TRBJ2-1,TRBV18,NA
CASSYGSHGYTF,TGTGCCAGCAGCTATGGGAGCCATGGCTACACCTTC,NA,TRBJ1-2,TRBV5-6,NA
CASSQEAGPQETQYF,TGTGCCAGCAGCCAGGAGGCGGGACCACAAGAGACCCAGTACTTC,NA,TRBJ2-5,TRBV9,once
CASSPAWTGGEAFF,TGTGCCAGCAGTCCCGCCTGGACAGGAGGTGAAGCTTTCTTT,TRBD1,TRBJ1-1,TRBV27,NA
CASSDRTGQSPYEQYF,TGTGCCAGCAGTGACCGAACGGGACAGAGTCCCTACGAGCAGTACTTC,TRBD1,TRBJ2-7,TRBV6-1,NA
CAWGGSGIYNEQFF,TGTGCCTGGGGGGGGAGCGGGATCTACAATGAGCAGTTCTTC,TRBD2,TRBJ2-1,TRBV30,NA
CAWSTPQDRSQETQYF,TGTGCCTGGAGTACTCCTCAGGACAGGAGCCAAGAGACCCAGTACTTC,TRBD1,TRBJ2-5,TRBV30,NA
CASSQGGETQYF,TGTGCCAGCAGCCAAGGGGGAGAGACCCAGTACTTC,NA,TRBJ2-5,TRBV7-8,NA
CSVEGQEVGQYF,TGCAGCGTTGAAGGACAGGAGGTCGGGCAGTACTTC,NA,TRBJ2-7,TRBV29-1,NA
CASSPGVGYQPQHF,TGTGCCAGCAGCCCAGGGGTGGGCTATCAGCCCCAGCATTTT,NA,TRBJ1-5,TRBV5-6,NA
CASTPSGTVDFYGYTF,TGTGCCAGTACCCCCTCCGGGACAGTTGACTTCTATGGCTACACCTTC,TRBD1,TRBJ1-2,TRBV19,once
CASSITSGIDEQYF,TGTGCCAGTAGTATAACTAGCGGGATCGACGAGCAGTACTTC,TRBD2,TRBJ2-7,TRBV19,NA
CASSQTGDYGYTF,TGCGCCAGCAGCCAAACAGGGGACTATGGCTACACCTTC,TRBD1,TRBJ1-2,TRBV4-1,NA
CASSFGGGAYEQYF,TGTGCCAGCAGTTTTGGCGGGGGCGCCTACGAGCAGTACTTC,NA,TRBJ2-7,TRBV27,NA